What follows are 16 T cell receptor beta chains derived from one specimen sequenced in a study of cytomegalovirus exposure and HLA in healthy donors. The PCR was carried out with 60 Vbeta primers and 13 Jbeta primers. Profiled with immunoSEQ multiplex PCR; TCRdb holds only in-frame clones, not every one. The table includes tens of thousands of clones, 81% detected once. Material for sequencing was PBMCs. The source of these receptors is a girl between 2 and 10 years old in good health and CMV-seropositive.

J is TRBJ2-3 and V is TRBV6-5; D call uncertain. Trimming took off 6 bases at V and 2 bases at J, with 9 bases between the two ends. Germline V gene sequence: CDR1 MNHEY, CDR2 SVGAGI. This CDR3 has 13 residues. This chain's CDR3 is CASRFSLTDTQYF. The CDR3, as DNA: TGTGCCAGCAGGTTTAGTCTCACAGATACGCAGTATTTT.

The CDR3 DNA is TGTGCCATCAGTGAGTCCAAGGACAGGGACGGAGAAAACATTCAGTACTTC. This translates into CAISESKDRDGENIQYF. This chain connects TRBV10-3 to TRBJ2-4; 8 nucleotides line up with TRBD1. The CDR3 loop spans 17 amino acids. The ends lost 0 bases at V and 5 bases at J; junction bases unmatched: 9. Per germline, CDR1 ENHRY and CDR2 SYGVKD.

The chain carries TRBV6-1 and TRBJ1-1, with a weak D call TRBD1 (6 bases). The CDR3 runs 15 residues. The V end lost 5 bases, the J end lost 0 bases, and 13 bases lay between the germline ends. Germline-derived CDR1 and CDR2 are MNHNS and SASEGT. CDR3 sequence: CASSRRQVVNTEAFF. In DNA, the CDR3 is TGTGCCAGCAGTCGCAGACAGGTGGTGAACACTGAAGCTTTCTTT.

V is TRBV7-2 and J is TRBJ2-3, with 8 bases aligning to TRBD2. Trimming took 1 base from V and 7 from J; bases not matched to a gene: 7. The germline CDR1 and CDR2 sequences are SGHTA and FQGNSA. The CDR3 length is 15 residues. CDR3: CASSLVAGGGNTQYF. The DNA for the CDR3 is TGTGCCAGCAGCTTAGTGGCGGGAGGTGGAAATACGCAGTATTTT.

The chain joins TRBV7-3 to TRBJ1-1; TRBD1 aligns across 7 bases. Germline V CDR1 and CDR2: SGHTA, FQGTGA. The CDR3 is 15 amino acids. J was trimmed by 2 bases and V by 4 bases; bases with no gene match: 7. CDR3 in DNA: TGTGCCAGCAGCTCCTTGGCAGGGGGAAACACTGAAGCTTTCTTT. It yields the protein CASSSLAGGNTEAFF.

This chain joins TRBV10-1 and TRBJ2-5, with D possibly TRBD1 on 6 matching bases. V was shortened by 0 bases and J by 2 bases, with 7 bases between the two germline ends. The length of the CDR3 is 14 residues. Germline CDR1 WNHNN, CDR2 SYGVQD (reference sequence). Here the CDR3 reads CASSESTGQETQYF. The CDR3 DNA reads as TGCGCCAGCAGTGAGTCAACAGGGCAAGAGACCCAGTACTTC.

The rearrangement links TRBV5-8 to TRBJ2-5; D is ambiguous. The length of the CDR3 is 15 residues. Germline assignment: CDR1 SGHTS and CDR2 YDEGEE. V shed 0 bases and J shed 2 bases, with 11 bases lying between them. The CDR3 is CASSLDDKPQETQYF. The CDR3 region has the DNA TGTGCCAGCAGCTTGGACGACAAGCCACAAGAGACCCAGTACTTC.

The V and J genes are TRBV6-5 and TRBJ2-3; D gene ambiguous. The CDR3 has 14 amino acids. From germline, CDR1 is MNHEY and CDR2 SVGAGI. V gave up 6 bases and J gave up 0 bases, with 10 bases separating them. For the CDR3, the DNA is TGTGCCAGCAGGCAAAGCCGCAGCACAGATACGCAGTATTTT. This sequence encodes CASRQSRSTDTQYF.

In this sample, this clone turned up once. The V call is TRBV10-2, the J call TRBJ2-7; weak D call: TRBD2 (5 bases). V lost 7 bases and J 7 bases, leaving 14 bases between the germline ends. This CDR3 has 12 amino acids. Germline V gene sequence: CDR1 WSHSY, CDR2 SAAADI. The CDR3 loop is CASTTGRGEQYF. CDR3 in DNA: TGCGCCAGCACGACGGGGAGAGGAGAGCAGTACTTC.

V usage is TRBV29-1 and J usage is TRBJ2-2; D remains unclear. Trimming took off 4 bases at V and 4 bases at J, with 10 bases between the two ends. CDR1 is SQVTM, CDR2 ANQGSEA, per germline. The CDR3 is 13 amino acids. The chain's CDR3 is CSVGQASTGELFF. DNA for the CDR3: TGCAGCGTTGGCCAGGCGAGCACCGGGGAGCTGTTTTTT.

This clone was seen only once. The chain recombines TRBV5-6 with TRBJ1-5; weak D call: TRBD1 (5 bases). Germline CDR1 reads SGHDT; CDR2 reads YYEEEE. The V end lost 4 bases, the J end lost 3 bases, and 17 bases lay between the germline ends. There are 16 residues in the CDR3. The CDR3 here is CASSPSWAGINQPQHF. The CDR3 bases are TGTGCCAGCAGCCCTAGTTGGGCAGGGATCAATCAGCCCCAGCATTTT.

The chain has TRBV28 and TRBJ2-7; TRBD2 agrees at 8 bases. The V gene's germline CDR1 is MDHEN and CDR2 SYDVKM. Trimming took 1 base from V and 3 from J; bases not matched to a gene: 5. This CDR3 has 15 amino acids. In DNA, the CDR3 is TGTGCCAGCAGTTTATTCCTAGCGGGCAGCTACGAGCAGTACTTC. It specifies CASSLFLAGSYEQYF.

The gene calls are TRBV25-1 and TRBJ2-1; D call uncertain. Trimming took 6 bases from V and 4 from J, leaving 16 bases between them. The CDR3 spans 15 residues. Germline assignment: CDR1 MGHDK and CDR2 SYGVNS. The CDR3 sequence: CASRAQVDTYNEQFF. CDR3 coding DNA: TGTGCCAGCAGAGCTCAGGTAGATACGTACAATGAGCAGTTCTTC.

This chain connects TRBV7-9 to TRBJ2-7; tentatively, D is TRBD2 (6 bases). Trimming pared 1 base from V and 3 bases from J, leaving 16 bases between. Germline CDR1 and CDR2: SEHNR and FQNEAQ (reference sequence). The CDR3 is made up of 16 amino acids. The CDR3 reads CASSLEGAGHHYEQYF. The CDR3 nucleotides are TGTGCCAGCAGCTTAGAAGGAGCGGGCCACCACTACGAGCAGTACTTC.

CDR3 sequence reads: CASSYPGQAYGYTF. CDR3 DNA sequence: TGTGCCAGCAGTTACCCGGGACAGGCCTATGGCTACACCTTC. This sequence joins TRBV6-6 and TRBJ1-2; 8 bases are a match to TRBD1. Trimming took 2 bases from V and 4 from J; bases not matched to a gene: 3. CDR1 is MNHNY and CDR2 is SVGAGI in the germline V gene (reference sequence). The CDR3 is 14 residues long.

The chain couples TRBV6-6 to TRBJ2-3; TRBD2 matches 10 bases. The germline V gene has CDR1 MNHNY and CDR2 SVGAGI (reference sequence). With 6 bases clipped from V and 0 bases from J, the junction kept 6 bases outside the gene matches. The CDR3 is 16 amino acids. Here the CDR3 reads CASSLRTSGSTDTQYF. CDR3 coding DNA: TGTGCCAGCAGCCTAAGGACTAGCGGAAGCACAGATACGCAGTATTTT.